The present T cell receptor beta chain was sequenced within a study of cytomegalovirus exposure and HLA in healthy donors. General study points: Rare TCR sequences dominated, though some public TCRs recurred in many donors. The study flagged roughly 150 TCR beta chains as cytomegalovirus-associated. CMV antigen specificity of three CMV-associated chains was confirmed in vitro.

After removal of 6 bases from V and 2 bases from J, the junction contained 5 bases not matched to a gene. Germline CDR1 MNHEY, CDR2 SVGAGI. This CDR3 has 15 residues. Produced via immunoSEQ multiplex PCR; TCRdb's table is partial and in-frame only. The table shows about 82,000 clones, with 85% to 95% occurring only once. As to this clone: The antigen is unknown.

The J gene is TRBJ1-3, the V gene TRBV6-5; 9 bases align to TRBD1. The sequencing input was PBMCs. The TCR comes from a man younger than 35 in good health and CMV-seronegative. The DNA of the CDR3 is TGTGCCAGCAGATTACAGGGGGCGCCTGGAAACACCATATATTTT. Translation gives CASRLQGAPGNTIYF.